This T cell receptor beta chain was captured in a study of T cell repertoires in cytomegalovirus infection. Study-level information: Public TCR beta signatures were indicative of both CMV infection and a matching HLA type. The study's findings and limits: Clonotypes of TCR beta that were HLA-C-restricted and CMV-specific dominated the ex vivo response.

This clonotype was seen repeatedly, ten times or more. Antigen unknown. Germline loops: CDR1 LGHNA, CDR2 YSLEER. The CDR3 runs 18 residues. The V segment lost 0 bases and the J segment 2 bases; nucleotides outside the gene matches: 8. TCRdb redid the calling of the reads with MiXCR, one entry per CDR3 protein. The repertoire holds hundreds of thousands of distinct CDR3 sequences, with 20% to 25% as singletons. Sequenced: CD8+ T cells from PBMCs. The rearrangement joins TRBV4-3 to TRBJ2-1, with 9 nucleotides matching TRBD2. This clonotype was obtained from a human donor in good health (CMV status not recorded). Some clones in this sample may be carry-over from other donors' samples. In DNA, the CDR3 is TGCGCCAGCAGCCAAGATTCCCTAGCGGGGTCACCCTACAATGAGCAGTTCTTC. It encodes CASSQDSLAGSPYNEQFF.